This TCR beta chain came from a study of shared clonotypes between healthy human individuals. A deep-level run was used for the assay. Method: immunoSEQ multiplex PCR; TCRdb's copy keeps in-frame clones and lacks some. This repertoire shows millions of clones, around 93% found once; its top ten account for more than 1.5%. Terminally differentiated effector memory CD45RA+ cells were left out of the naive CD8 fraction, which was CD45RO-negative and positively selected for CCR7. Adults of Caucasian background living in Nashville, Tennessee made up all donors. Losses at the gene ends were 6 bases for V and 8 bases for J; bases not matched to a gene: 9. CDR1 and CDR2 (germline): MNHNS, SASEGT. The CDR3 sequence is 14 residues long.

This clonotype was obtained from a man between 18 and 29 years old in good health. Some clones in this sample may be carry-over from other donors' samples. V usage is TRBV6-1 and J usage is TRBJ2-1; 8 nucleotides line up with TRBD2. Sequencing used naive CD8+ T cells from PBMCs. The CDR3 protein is CASRMTSAQYEQFF. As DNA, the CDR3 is TGTGCCAGCAGGATGACTAGCGCTCAGTATGAGCAGTTCTTC.